The rows below give T cell receptor beta chains drawn from one sample of a study of blood T cell repertoires in COVID-19. Clones were sequenced by immunoSEQ multiplex PCR, and TCRdb holds only the in-frame ones, with some missing. The sample contains roughly 70,000 clones, 80% of which appear only once. The sequenced sample consisted of peripheral blood. The receptors were sampled from a human donor in a cohort sampled during active COVID-19. The CDR3 runs from the conserved cysteine through the conserved F or W. Each record gives: CDR3 protein, CDR3 DNA, V gene, clone size, D gene, J gene. The D gene is left open where the match is weak. Size tells how often a clone was seen (once, few, many) or the class of an expanded clone, and some rows leave it out.

cdr3_aa: CASTPSLAYEQYF
cdr3_nt: TGTGCCAGCACCCCCTCCTTAGCCTACGAGCAGTACTTC
v_call: TRBV28
clone_size: .
d_call: .
j_call: TRBJ2-7

cdr3_aa: CASTLDRIQETQYF
cdr3_nt: TGCGCCAGCACTCTGGACAGGATTCAAGAGACCCAGTACTTC
v_call: TRBV10-1
clone_size: few
d_call: TRBD1
j_call: TRBJ2-5

cdr3_aa: CASRAGQEPTHEQFF
cdr3_nt: TGTGCCAGCAGAGCAGGACAGGAACCTACGCATGAGCAGTTCTTC
v_call: TRBV27
clone_size: .
d_call: TRBD1
j_call: TRBJ2-1

cdr3_aa: CASSYSRTGGGYGYTF
cdr3_nt: TGTGCCAGCAGTTACTCGAGGACAGGGGGCGGGTATGGCTACACCTTC
v_call: TRBV6-5
clone_size: few
d_call: TRBD1
j_call: TRBJ1-2

cdr3_aa: CAWSRLRSGNTIYF
cdr3_nt: TGTGCCTGGAGTCGACTCCGCTCTGGAAACACCATATATTTT
v_call: TRBV30
clone_size: .
d_call: .
j_call: TRBJ1-3

cdr3_aa: CASSLAYEANTEAFF
cdr3_nt: TGTGCCAGCAGCTTAGCGTACGAGGCGAACACTGAAGCTTTCTTT
v_call: TRBV7-9
clone_size: .
d_call: .
j_call: TRBJ1-1

cdr3_aa: CASTGTSWYEQYF
cdr3_nt: TGTGCCAGCACCGGGACTAGCTGGTACGAGCAGTACTTC
v_call: TRBV2
clone_size: .
d_call: TRBD2
j_call: TRBJ2-7

cdr3_aa: CATRRGLNQPQHF
cdr3_nt: TGTGCCACCCGCAGGGGGCTCAATCAGCCCCAGCATTTT
v_call: TRBV6-5
clone_size: .
d_call: TRBD1
j_call: TRBJ1-5

cdr3_aa: CASSRGSGGDNEQFF
cdr3_nt: TGTGCCAGCTCCCGAGGGAGCGGGGGAGACAATGAGCAGTTCTTC
v_call: TRBV18
clone_size: .
d_call: TRBD2
j_call: TRBJ2-1

cdr3_aa: CASSDRVSRETQYF
cdr3_nt: TGTGCCAGCAGCGACCGGGTCAGTAGGGAGACCCAGTACTTC
v_call: TRBV5-6
clone_size: few
d_call: .
j_call: TRBJ2-5

cdr3_aa: CASSQDLGSGQPQHF
cdr3_nt: TGTGCCAGCAGCCAAGATCTGGGAAGCGGTCAGCCCCAGCATTTT
v_call: TRBV3-1/TRBV3-2
clone_size: .
d_call: .
j_call: TRBJ1-5

cdr3_aa: CASSMSSGSYEQYF
cdr3_nt: TGTGCCAGTAGTATGAGTAGCGGATCCTACGAGCAGTACTTC
v_call: TRBV19
clone_size: .
d_call: .
j_call: TRBJ2-7

cdr3_aa: CASGHGQNTIYF
cdr3_nt: TGTGCCAGCGGACACGGACAAAACACCATATATTTT
v_call: TRBV7-2
clone_size: .
d_call: .
j_call: TRBJ1-3

cdr3_aa: CATSDQYSNQPQHF
cdr3_nt: TGTGCCACCAGTGACCAGTATAGCAATCAGCCCCAGCATTTT
v_call: TRBV24-1
clone_size: .
d_call: .
j_call: TRBJ1-5

cdr3_aa: CASSLLSSGDDNEQFF
cdr3_nt: TGCGCCAGCAGCCTACTATCTAGCGGGGATGACAATGAGCAGTTCTTC
v_call: TRBV4-3
clone_size: .
d_call: TRBD2
j_call: TRBJ2-1

cdr3_aa: CASSGLDRDQPQHF
cdr3_nt: TGTGCCAGCAGTGGCTTGGACAGGGATCAGCCCCAGCATTTT
v_call: TRBV6-2/TRBV6-3
clone_size: few
d_call: TRBD1
j_call: TRBJ1-5

cdr3_aa: CATAGSLSGIEDTQYF
cdr3_nt: TGTGCCACGGCTGGCTCCCTTAGCGGGATTGAAGATACGCAGTATTTT
v_call: TRBV24-1
clone_size: .
d_call: TRBD2
j_call: TRBJ2-3

cdr3_aa: CASTQGQNSSYEQYF
cdr3_nt: TGTGCCAGCACCCAAGGACAGAATAGCTCCTACGAGCAGTACTTC
v_call: TRBV2
clone_size: .
d_call: .
j_call: TRBJ2-7

cdr3_aa: CASSWAGTSKYEQYF
cdr3_nt: TGTGCCAGCAGCTGGGCGGGGACTAGCAAGTACGAGCAGTACTTC
v_call: TRBV5-4
clone_size: .
d_call: TRBD2
j_call: TRBJ2-7

cdr3_aa: CASSLSGTLAVGGYTF
cdr3_nt: TGTGCCAGCAGTTTGTCGGGGACACTCGCAGTAGGTGGCTACACCTTC
v_call: TRBV6-2/TRBV6-3
clone_size: .
d_call: .
j_call: TRBJ1-2

cdr3_aa: CATRQREFGEQFF
cdr3_nt: TGTGCCACCCGCCAACGGGAGTTCGGTGAGCAGTTCTTC
v_call: TRBV28
clone_size: .
d_call: .
j_call: TRBJ2-1

cdr3_aa: CASLPGQNYNEQFF
cdr3_nt: TGTGCCAGCCTCCCGGGACAAAACTACAATGAGCAGTTCTTC
v_call: TRBV18
clone_size: .
d_call: .
j_call: TRBJ2-1

cdr3_aa: CASSLSLQGLDNEKLFF
cdr3_nt: TGTGCCAGCAGTTTGAGTCTCCAGGGTCTCGATAATGAAAAACTGTTTTTT
v_call: TRBV28
clone_size: .
d_call: .
j_call: TRBJ1-4

cdr3_aa: CASSMIAGGGTEAFF
cdr3_nt: TGTGCCAGTAGTATGATCGCAGGGGGTGGGACTGAAGCTTTCTTT
v_call: TRBV19
clone_size: once
d_call: TRBD1
j_call: TRBJ1-1